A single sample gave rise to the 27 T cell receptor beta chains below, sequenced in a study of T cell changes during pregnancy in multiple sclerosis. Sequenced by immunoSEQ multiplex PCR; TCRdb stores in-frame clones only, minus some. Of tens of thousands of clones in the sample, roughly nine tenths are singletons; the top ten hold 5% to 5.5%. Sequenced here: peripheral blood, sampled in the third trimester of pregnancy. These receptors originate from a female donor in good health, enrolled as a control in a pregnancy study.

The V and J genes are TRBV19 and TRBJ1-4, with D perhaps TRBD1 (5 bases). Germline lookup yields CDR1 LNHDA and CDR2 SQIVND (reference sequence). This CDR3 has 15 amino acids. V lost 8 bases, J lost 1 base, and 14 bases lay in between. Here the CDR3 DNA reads TGTGCCAGTCGCCGCTGGGGGGAAACTAATGAAAAACTGTTTTTT. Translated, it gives CASRRWGETNEKLFF.

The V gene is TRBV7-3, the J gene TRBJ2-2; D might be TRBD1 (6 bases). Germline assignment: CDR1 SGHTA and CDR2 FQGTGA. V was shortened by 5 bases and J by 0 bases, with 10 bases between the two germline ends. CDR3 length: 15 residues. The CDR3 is CASSPDSANTGELFF. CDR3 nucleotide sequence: TGTGCCAGCAGCCCGGACAGTGCGAACACCGGGGAGCTGTTTTTT.

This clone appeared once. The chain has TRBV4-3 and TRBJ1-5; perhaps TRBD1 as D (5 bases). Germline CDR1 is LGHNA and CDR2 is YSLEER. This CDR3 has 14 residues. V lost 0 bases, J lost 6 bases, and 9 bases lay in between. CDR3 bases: TGCGCCAGCAGCCAAGAGGAGGGGCGTCAGCCCCAGCATTTT. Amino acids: CASSQEEGRQPQHF.

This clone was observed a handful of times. CDR3 nucleotides: TGTGCCAGCAGCTATCCGGGACTAAGGGAGACCCAGTACTTC. Its protein product is CASSYPGLRETQYF. The rearrangement links TRBV5-4 to TRBJ2-5; 7 bases fit TRBD2. Germline CDR1 SGHNT, CDR2 YYREEE (reference sequence). Trimming cost V 3 bases and J 5 bases; bases outside gene matches: 7. The CDR3 has 14 amino acids.

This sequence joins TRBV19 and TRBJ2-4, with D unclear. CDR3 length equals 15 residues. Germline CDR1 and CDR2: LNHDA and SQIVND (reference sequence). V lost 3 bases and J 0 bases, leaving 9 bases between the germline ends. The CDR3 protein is CASSMVAIAKNIQYF. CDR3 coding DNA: TGTGCCAGTAGTATGGTAGCCATAGCCAAAAACATTCAGTACTTC. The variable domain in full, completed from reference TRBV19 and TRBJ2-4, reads DGGITQSPKYLFRKEGQNVTLSCEQNLNHDAMYWYRQDPGQGLRLIYYSQIVNDFQKGDIAEGYSVSREKKESFPLTVTSAQKNPTAFYLCASSMVAIAKNIQYFGAGTRLSVL.

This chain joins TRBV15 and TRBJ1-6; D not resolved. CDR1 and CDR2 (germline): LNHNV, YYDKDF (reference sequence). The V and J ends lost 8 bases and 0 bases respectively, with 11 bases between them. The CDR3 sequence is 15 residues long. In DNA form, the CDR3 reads TGTGCCACCCGGTCAGAGGACTCCTATAATTCACCCCTCCACTTT. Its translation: CATRSEDSYNSPLHF. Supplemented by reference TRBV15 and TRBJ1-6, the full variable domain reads DAMVIQNPRYQVTQFGKPVTLSCSQTLNHNVMYWYQQKSSQAPKLLFHYYDKDFNNEADTPDNFQSRRPNTSFCFLDIRSPGLGDTAMYLCATRSEDSYNSPLHFGNGTRLTVT.

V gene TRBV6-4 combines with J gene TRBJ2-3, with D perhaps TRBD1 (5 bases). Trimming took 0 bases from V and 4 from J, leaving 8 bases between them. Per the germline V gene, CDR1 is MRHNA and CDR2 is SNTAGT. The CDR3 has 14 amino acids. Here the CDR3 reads CASSDSREADTQYF. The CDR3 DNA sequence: TGTGCCAGCAGTGACTCCAGGGAAGCAGATACGCAGTATTTT.

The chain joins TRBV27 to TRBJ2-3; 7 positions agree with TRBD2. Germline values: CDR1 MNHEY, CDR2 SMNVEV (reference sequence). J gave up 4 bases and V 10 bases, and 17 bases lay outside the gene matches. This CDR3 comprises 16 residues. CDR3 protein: CATLSGGATTADTQYF. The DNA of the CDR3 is TGTGCCACCCTTTCGGGGGGAGCCACGACCGCAGATACGCAGTATTTT.

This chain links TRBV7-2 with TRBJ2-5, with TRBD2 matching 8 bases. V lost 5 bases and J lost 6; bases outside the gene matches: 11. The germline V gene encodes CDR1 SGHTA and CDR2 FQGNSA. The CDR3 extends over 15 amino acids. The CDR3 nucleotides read TGTGCCAGCAGCGCCCCACTAGCGGTTCATAAGACCCAGTACTTC. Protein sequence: CASSAPLAVHKTQYF. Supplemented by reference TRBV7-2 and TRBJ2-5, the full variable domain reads GAGVSQSPSNKVTEKGKDVELRCDPISGHTALYWYRQSLGQGLEFLIYFQGNSAPDKSGLPSDRFSAERTGGSVSTLTIQRTQQEDSAVYLCASSAPLAVHKTQYFGPGTRLLVL.

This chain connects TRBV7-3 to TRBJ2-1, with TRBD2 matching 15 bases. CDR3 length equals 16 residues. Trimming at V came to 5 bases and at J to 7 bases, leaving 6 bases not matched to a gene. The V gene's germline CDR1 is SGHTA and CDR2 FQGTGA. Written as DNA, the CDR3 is TGTGCCAGCAGCCCCAGGACTAGCGGGAGGGGGAATGAGCAGTTCTTC. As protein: CASSPRTSGRGNEQFF.

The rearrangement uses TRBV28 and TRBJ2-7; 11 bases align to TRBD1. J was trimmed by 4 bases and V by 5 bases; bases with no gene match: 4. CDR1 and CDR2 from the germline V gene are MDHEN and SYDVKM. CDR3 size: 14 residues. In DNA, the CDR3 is TGTGCCAGCAGTACCGGGACAGGGGGTTACGAGCAGTACTTC. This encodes CASSTGTGGYEQYF.

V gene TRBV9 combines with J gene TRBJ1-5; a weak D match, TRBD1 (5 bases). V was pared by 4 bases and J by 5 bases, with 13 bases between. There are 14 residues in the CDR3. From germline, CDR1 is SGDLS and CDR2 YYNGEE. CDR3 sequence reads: CASSLSGFDQPQHF. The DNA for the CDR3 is TGTGCCAGCAGCCTGTCAGGGTTTGATCAGCCCCAGCATTTT.

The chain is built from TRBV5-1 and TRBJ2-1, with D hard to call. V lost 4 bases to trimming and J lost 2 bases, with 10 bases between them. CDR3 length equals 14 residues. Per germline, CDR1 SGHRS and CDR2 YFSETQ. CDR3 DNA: TGCGCCAGCAGCCGACTCGACCCCTACAATGAGCAGTTCTTC. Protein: CASSRLDPYNEQFF.

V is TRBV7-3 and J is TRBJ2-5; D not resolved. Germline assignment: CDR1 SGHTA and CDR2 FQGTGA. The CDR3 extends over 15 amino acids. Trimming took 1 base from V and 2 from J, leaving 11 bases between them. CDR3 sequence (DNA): TGTGCCAGCAGCTTAAGTCCGGCGGAACAAGAGACCCAGTACTTC. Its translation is CASSLSPAEQETQYF. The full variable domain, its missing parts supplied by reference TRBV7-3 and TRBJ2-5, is GAGVSQTPSNKVTEKGKYVELRCDPISGHTALYWYRQSLGQGPEFLIYFQGTGAADDSGLPNDRFFAVRPEGSVSTLKIQRTERGDSAVYLCASSLSPAEQETQYFGPGTRLLVL.

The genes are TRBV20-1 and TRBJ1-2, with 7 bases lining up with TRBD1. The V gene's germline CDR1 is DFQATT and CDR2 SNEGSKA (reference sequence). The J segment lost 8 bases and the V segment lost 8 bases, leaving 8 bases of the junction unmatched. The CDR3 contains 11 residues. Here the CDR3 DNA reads TGCAGTCCAAATCCGGGACAGGGCTACACCTTC. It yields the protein CSPNPGQGYTF.

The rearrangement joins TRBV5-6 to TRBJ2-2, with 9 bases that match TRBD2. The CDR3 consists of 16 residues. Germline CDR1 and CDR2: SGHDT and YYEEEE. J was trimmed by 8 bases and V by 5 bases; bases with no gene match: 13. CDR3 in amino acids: CASSFLRGGLEGELFF. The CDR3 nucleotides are TGTGCCAGCAGTTTCTTGCGGGGGGGCCTGGAGGGGGAGCTGTTTTTT. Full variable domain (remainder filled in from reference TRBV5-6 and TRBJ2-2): DAGVTQSPTHLIKTRGQQVTLRCSPKSGHDTVSWYQQALGQGPQFIFQYYEEEERQRGNFPDRFSGHQFPNYSSELNVNALLLGDSALYLCASSFLRGGLEGELFFGEGSRLTVL.

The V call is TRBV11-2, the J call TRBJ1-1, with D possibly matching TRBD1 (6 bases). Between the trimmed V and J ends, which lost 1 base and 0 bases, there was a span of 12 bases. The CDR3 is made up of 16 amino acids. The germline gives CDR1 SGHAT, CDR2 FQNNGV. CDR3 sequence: CASSLGFRDMNTEAFF. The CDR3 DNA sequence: TGTGCCAGCAGCTTAGGATTCAGGGACATGAACACTGAAGCTTTCTTT.

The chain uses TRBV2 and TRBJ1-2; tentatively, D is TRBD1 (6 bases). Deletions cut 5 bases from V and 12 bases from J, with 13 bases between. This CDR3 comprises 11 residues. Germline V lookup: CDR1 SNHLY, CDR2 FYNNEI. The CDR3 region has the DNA TGTGCCAGCAGTTTACAGGGACGGGACACCTTC. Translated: CASSLQGRDTF.

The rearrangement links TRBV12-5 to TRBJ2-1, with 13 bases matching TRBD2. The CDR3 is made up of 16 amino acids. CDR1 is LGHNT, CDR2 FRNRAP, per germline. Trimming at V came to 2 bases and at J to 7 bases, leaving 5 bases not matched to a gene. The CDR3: CASGLFTGLAGNEQFF. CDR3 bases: TGTGCTAGTGGTTTGTTTACGGGACTAGCGGGGAATGAGCAGTTCTTC. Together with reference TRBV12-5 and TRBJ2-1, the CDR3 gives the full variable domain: DARVTQTPRHKVTEMGQEVTMRCQPILGHNTVFWYRQTMMQGLELLAYFRNRAPLDDSGMPKDRFSAEMPDATLATLKIQPSEPRDSAVYFCASGLFTGLAGNEQFFGPGTRLTVL.

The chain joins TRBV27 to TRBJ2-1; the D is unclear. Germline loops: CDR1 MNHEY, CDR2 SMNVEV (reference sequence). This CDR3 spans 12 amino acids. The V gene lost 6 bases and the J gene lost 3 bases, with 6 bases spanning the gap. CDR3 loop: CASRRDYNEQFF. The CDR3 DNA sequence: TGTGCCAGCAGGCGAGACTACAATGAGCAGTTCTTC.

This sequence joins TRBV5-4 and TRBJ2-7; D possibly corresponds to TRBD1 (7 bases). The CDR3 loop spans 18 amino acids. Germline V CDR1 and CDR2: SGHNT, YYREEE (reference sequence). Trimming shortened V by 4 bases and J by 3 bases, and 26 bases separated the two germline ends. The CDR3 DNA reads TGTGCCAGCAGCAGGAGCTCAGGGGGGACCCAGTTGAACTACGAGCAGTACTTC. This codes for CASSRSSGGTQLNYEQYF.

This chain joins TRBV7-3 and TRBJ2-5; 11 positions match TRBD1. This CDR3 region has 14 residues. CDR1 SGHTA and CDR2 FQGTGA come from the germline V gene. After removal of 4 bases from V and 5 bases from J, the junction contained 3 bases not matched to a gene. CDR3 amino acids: CASSSDRGQETQYF. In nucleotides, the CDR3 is TGTGCCAGCAGCTCGGACAGGGGGCAGGAGACCCAGTACTTC.

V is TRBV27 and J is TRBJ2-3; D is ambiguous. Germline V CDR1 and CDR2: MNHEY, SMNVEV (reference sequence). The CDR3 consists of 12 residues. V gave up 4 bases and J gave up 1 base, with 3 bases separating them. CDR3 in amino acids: CASSSGTDTQYF. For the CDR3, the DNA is TGTGCCAGCAGTTCGGGCACAGATACGCAGTATTTT.

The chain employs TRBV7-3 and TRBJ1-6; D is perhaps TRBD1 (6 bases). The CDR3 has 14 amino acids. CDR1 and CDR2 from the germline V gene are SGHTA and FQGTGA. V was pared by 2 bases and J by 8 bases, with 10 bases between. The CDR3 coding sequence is TGTGCCAGCAGCTTAGGCAGGGGCGATTCACCCCTCCACTTT. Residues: CASSLGRGDSPLHF.

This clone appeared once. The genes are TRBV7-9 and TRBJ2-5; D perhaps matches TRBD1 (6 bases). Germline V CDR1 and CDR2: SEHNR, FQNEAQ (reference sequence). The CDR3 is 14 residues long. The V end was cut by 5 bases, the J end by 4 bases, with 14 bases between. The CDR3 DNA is TGTGCCAGCAGCCCTGGACAGTCTGGAGAGACCCAGTACTTC. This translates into CASSPGQSGETQYF.

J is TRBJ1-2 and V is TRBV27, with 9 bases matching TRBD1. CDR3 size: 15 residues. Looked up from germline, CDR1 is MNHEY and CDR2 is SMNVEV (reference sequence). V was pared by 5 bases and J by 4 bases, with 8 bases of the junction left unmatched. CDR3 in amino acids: CASSPWDRESYGYTF. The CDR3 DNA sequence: TGTGCCAGCAGTCCCTGGGACAGGGAAAGCTATGGCTACACCTTC.

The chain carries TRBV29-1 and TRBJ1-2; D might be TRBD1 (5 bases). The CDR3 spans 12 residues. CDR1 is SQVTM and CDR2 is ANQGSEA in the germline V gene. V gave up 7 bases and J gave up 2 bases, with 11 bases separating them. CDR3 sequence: CSDGGGNYGYTF. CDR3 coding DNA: TGCAGCGACGGGGGGGGAAACTATGGCTACACCTTC.